Following are 9 T cell receptor beta chains from one sample sequenced in a study of T cell repertoires in cytomegalovirus infection. Each CDR3 protein gets one entry after TCRdb re-called the reads with MiXCR. The sample has roughly 230,000 distinct CDR3 sequences; under 25% are singletons. Sequencing input: CD8+ T cells from PBMCs. The receptors shown here come from a human donor in good health (CMV status not recorded). Some clones in this sample may be carry-over from other donors' samples.

The rearrangement links TRBV2 to TRBJ2-5; maybe TRBD1 (6 bases). CDR3 length: 14 residues. Germline V gives CDR1 SNHLY, CDR2 FYNNEI. Trimming cost V 5 bases and J 2 bases, with 12 bases left between them. CDR3 nucleotide sequence: TGTGCCAGCAGTAATCCTAGGGGGCAAGAGACCCAGTACTTC. Translating it yields CASSNPRGQETQYF.

The chain joins TRBV5-1 to TRBJ2-7, with TRBD1 matching over 10 bases. V was pared by 7 bases and J by 5 bases, with 6 bases of the junction left unmatched. CDR3 size: 13 residues. Germline values: CDR1 SGHRS, CDR2 YFSETQ. The CDR3 is CASGQGGGNEQYF. The DNA for the CDR3 is TGCGCCAGCGGACAGGGGGGCGGCAACGAGCAGTACTTC.

At least ten counts were recorded for this clonotype. The genes are TRBV7-2 and TRBJ1-6; D is uncertain. The V end lost 2 bases, the J end lost 9 bases, and 11 bases lay between the germline ends. Germline assignment: CDR1 SGHTA and CDR2 FQGNSA. This CDR3 comprises 14 residues. CDR3 residues: CASSLSVMGSPLHF. Written as DNA, the CDR3 is TGTGCCAGCAGCTTAAGTGTGATGGGTTCACCCCTCCACTTT. The full variable domain, in which reference TRBV7-2 and TRBJ1-6 provide the parts outside the CDR3, is GAGVSQSPSNKVTEKGKDVELRCDPISGHTALYWYRQSLGQGLEFLIYFQGNSAPDKSGLPSDRFSAERTGGSVSTLTIQRTQQEDSAVYLCASSLSVMGSPLHFGNGTRLTVT.

There are a few counts of this clonotype. V is TRBV7-9 and J is TRBJ2-5; 10 bases fit TRBD2. Unmatched junction bases numbered 8, after V lost 5 bases and J lost 5 bases. Germline CDR1 is SEHNR and CDR2 is FQNEAQ (reference sequence). The length of the CDR3 is 15 residues. CDR3 sequence reads: CASSLHTSGVETQYF. For the CDR3, the DNA is TGTGCCAGCAGCCTACATACTAGCGGGGTGGAGACCCAGTACTTC.

This chain connects TRBV19 to TRBJ2-7; tentatively, D is TRBD2 (6 bases). Trimming stripped 3 bases from V and 3 bases from J, with 12 bases between. The CDR3 covers 14 residues. From germline, CDR1 is LNHDA and CDR2 SQIVND (reference sequence). This CDR3 reads CASSMRGLDYEQYF. The CDR3 DNA is TGTGCCAGTAGTATGCGGGGTCTAGACTACGAGCAGTACTTC.

Many counts were recorded for this clonotype. The chain's CDR3 is CASSLEIAGGDEQFF. CDR3 nucleotide sequence: TGTGCCAGCAGCTTAGAAATAGCGGGGGGTGATGAGCAGTTCTTC. The rearrangement uses TRBV7-2 and TRBJ2-1; 10 bases line up with TRBD2. CDR1 is SGHTA, CDR2 FQGNSA, per germline. The CDR3 is 15 residues long. J lost 8 bases, V lost 1 base, and 5 bases had no gene match.

The chain is built from TRBV10-3 and TRBJ1-1, with 7 bases that match TRBD1. Germline V gene sequence: CDR1 ENHRY, CDR2 SYGVKD. This CDR3 is built from 13 residues. J was trimmed by 6 bases and V by 5 bases; bases with no gene match: 6. CDR3 bases: TGTGCCATCAGTTTGACAGGGTTCCCTGAAGCTTTCTTT. It is translated as CAISLTGFPEAFF.

This chain connects TRBV2 to TRBJ2-5, with TRBD1 as a possible D gene (6 bases). This CDR3 is 13 amino acids long. The germline gives CDR1 SNHLY, CDR2 FYNNEI. The V gene lost 7 bases and the J gene lost 2 bases, with 11 bases spanning the gap. The CDR3 DNA reads TGTGCCAGCACTTGGGGGCTACAAGAGACCCAGTACTTC. This translates into CASTWGLQETQYF. The variable domain in full, completed from reference TRBV2 and TRBJ2-5, reads EPEVTQTPSHQVTQMGQEVILRCVPISNHLYFYWYRQILGQKVEFLVSFYNNEISEKSEIFDDQFSVERPDGSNFTLKIRSTKLEDSAMYFCASTWGLQETQYFGPGTRLLVL.

The J gene is TRBJ2-7, the V gene TRBV2; 8 bases match TRBD1. Germline V CDR1 and CDR2: SNHLY, FYNNEI. V lost 8 bases, J lost 0 bases, and 6 bases stayed unmatched. This CDR3 is 14 amino acids long. The CDR3, as DNA: TGTGCCAGCGACCGGACAGGGAGCTCCTACGAGCAGTACTTC. Amino acid sequence: CASDRTGSSYEQYF.